This T cell receptor beta chain is from a study of CD8 T cells in Susac syndrome. Sequencing of TCR beta was carried out in blood CD8+ and CD4+ T cells. Negative isolation was used for CD8+ and CD4+ T cells, and FACS enrichment was applied to TEMRA cells. With regard to this clonotype: Its antigen is unidentified.

Trimming at V came to 1 base and at J to 7 bases, leaving 5 bases not matched to a gene. The CDR3 runs 15 residues. Per germline, CDR1 SEHNR and CDR2 FQNEAQ (reference sequence). Overall study findings and caveats: The number of individuals included in the study's TCR sequencing and HLA analysis was acknowledged as relatively small.

With random hexamers, 0.5 to 1 ug RNA was reverse transcribed. Amplification of TCR beta CDR3 was carried out by immunoSEQ multiplex PCR, which covered 54 Vbeta and 13 Jbeta segments. TCRdb analysed the immunoSEQ multiplex PCR reads with MiXCR anew, one entry per CDR3 protein. The sample lists approximately 190,000 distinct CDR3 sequences, roughly 96% occurring once. The TCR originated in a human donor with multiple sclerosis. The chain uses TRBV7-9 and TRBJ2-1; 9 bases are shared with TRBD1. The sample comprised CD4+ T cells from PBMCs. In DNA, the CDR3 is TGTGCCAGCAGCTTAGAAGGGACAGGGCTGAATGAGCAGTTCTTC. The encoded protein is CASSLEGTGLNEQFF.